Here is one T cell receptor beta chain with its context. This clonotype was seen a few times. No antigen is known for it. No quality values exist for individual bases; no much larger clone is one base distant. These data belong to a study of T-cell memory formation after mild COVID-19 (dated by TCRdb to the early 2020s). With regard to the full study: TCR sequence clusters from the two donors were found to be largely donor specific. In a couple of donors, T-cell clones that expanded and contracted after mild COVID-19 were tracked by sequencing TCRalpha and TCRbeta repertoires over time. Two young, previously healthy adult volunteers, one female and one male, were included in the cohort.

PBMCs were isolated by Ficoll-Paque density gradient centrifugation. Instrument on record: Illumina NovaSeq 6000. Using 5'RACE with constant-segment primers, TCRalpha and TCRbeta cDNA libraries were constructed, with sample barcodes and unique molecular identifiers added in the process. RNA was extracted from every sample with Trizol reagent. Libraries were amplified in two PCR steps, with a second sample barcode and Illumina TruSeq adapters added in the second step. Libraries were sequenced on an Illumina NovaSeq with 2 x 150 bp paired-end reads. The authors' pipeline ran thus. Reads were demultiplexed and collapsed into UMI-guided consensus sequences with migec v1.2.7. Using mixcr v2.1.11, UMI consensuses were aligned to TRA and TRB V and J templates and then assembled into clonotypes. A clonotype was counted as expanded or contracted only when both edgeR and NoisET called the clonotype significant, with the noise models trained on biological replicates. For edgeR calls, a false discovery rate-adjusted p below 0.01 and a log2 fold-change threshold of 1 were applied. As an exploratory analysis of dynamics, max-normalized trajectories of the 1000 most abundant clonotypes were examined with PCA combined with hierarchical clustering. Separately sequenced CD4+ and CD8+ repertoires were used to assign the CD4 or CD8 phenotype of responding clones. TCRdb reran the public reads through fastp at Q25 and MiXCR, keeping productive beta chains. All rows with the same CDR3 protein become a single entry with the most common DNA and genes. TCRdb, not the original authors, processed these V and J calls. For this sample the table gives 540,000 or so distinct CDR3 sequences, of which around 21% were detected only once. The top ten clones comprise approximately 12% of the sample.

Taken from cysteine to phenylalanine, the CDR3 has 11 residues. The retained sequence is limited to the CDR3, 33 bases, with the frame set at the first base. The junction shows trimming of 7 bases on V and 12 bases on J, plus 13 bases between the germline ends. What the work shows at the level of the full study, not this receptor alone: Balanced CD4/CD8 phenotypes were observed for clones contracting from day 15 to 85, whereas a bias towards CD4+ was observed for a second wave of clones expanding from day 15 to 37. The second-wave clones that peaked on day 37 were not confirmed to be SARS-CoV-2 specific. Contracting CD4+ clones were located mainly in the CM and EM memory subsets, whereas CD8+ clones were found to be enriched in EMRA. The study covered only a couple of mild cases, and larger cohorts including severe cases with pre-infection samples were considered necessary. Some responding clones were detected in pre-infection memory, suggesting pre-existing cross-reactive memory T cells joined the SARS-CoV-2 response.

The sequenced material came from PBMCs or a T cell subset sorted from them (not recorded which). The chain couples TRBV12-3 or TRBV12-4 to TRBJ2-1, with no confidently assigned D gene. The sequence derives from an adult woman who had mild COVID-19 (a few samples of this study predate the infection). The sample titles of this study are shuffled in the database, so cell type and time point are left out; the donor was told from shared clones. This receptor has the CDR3 CASTLRLVQFF. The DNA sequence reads TGTGCCAGCACCCTGAGGTTAGTGCAGTTCTTC.